The clone carrying this T cell receptor beta chain was seen only a few times. These data originate in a study of blood T cell repertoires in COVID-19. Whole-study context: The origin of the acute and convalescent COVID-19 samples was the United States, Italy and Spain. T cells, B-cell-depleted T cells, or PBMCs provided the cDNA or gDNA that served as material.

Germline values: CDR1 GTSNPN, CDR2 SVGIG (reference sequence). V dropped 5 bases and J dropped 6 bases, with 16 bases sitting between them. There are 14 residues in the CDR3. In the authors' methods: Estimation of nucleated cell counts relied on the amplification of reference gene primers. Measured with immunoSEQ multiplex PCR; TCRdb has only the in-frame clones, and not every one. V, J and clone size are taken as reported in that table, and D and trimming were inferred from the DNA itself. The repertoire holds 75,000 to 95,000 clones, with roughly 80% as singletons. The sequenced sample consisted of peripheral blood. The chain recombines TRBV30 with TRBJ1-4; tentative D call: TRBD1 (5 bases). The receptor was isolated from a woman between 40 and 50 years old with active or convalescent COVID-19. The CDR3 reads CAWSVGGGYEKLFF. In nucleotides, the CDR3 is TGTGCCTGGTCGGTCGGTGGGGGGTATGAAAAACTGTTTTTT.